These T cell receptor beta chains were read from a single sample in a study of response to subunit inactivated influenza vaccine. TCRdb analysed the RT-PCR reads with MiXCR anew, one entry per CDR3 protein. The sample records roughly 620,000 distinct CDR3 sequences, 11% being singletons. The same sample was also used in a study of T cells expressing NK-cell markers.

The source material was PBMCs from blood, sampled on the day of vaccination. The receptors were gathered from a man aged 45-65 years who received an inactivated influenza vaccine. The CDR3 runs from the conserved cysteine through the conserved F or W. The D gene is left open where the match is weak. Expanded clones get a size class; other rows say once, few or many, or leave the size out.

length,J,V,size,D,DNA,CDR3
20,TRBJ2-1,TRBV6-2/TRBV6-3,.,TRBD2,TGTGCCAGCAGTTATGTGTCGGGACTAGCGGGAGATGGCCCCTACAGTGAGCAGTTCTTC,CASSYVSGLAGDGPYSEQFF
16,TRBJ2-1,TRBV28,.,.,TGTGCCGGCAGCTGGACGGGAGTTGAGGGTGGGAATGAGCAGTTCTTC,CAGSWTGVEGGNEQFF
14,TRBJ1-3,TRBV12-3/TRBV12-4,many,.,TGTGCCAGCAAACCAGACATAACTGGAAACACCATATATTTT,CASKPDITGNTIYF
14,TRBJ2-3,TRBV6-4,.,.,TGTGCCAGCAGTGCAGGGAGTGAGGCAGATACGCAGTATTTT,CASSAGSEADTQYF
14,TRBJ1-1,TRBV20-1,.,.,TGCAGTGCTAGAGTCCAATCAGTGAACACTGAAGCTTTCTTT,CSARVQSVNTEAFF
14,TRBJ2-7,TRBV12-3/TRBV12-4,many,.,TGTGCCAGCAGTTTCCGGGAACCCTCCTACGAGCAGTACTTC,CASSFREPSYEQYF
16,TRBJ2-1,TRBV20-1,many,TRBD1,TGCAGTGCTCCAGGACAGGGCCACTACTCCTACAATGAGCAGTTCTTC,CSAPGQGHYSYNEQFF
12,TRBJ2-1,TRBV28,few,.,TGTGCCACCACCCGAGGGCTCAATGAGCAGTTCTTC,CATTRGLNEQFF
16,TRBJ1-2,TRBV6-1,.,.,TGTGCCAGCATTCACAGGTCTGGCGGGACATACTATGGCTACACCTTC,CASIHRSGGTYYGYTF
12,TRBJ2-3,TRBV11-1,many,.,TGTGCCAGCAGCCGGACTATCAAGGCGCAGTATTTT,CASSRTIKAQYF
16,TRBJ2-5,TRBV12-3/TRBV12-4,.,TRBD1,TGTGCCAGCAGCTCTCCCACAGGGGGCGAACTGGAGACCCAGTACTTC,CASSSPTGGELETQYF
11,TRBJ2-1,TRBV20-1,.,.,TGCAGTGCTAGTCAGTACAATGAGCAGTTCTTC,CSASQYNEQFF
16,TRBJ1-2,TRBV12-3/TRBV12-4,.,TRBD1,TGTGCCAGCAGCCTACGACAGGGTAGTGCGAACTATGGCTACACCTTC,CASSLRQGSANYGYTF
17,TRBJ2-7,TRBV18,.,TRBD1,TGTGCCAGCTCACCAAGAGGAACCGGGACAGGGCGTAACGAGCAGTACTTC,CASSPRGTGTGRNEQYF
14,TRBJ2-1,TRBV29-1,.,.,TGCAGCGGAACGGTCGGGAGCTCCTACAATGAGCAGTTCTTC,CSGTVGSSYNEQFF
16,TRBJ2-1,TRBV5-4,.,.,TGTGCCAGCAGCTTGGGGTCGGAGAGCTCCTACAATGAGCAGTTCTTC,CASSLGSESSYNEQFF
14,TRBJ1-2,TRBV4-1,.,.,TGCGCCAGCAGCCAAGATTGGGGAAAAGGGGGCTACACCTTC,CASSQDWGKGGYTF
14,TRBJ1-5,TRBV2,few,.,TGTGCCAGCGGCTCGGAGTCACGCAATCAGCCCCAGCATTTT,CASGSESRNQPQHF
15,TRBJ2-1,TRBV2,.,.,TGTGCCAGCAGTGAAGCGCTTAGGGCCGCAAATGAGCAGTTCTTC,CASSEALRAANEQFF
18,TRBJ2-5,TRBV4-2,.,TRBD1,TGTGCCAGCAGCCAAGATTATTGGGGGACAGGGGGGCCAGAGACCCAGTACTTC,CASSQDYWGTGGPETQYF
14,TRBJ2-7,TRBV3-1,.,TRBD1,TGTGCCAGCAGCCGAACAGGGGGCGGAGGCGAGCAGTACTTC,CASSRTGGGGEQYF
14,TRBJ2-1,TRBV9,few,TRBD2,TGTGCCAGCAGCGTGGGACTAGCGGGAGTTGGCTTGTTCTTC,CASSVGLAGVGLFF
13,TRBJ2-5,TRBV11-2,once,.,TGTGCCAGCAGCCAAAACAGGGAAGAGACCCAGTACTTC,CASSQNREETQYF
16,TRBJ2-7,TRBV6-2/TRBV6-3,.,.,TGTGCCAGCAGTTACTTGGAAGGGGGACCATCCTACGAGCAGTACTTC,CASSYLEGGPSYEQYF
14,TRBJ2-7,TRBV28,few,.,TGTGCCAGCAGGGGGGATCTCAGCTCCTACGAGCAGTACTTC,CASRGDLSSYEQYF
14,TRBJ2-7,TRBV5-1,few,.,TGCGCCAGCAGCTTGGCAGGGGATTTCAACGAGCAGTACTTC,CASSLAGDFNEQYF